A selection of T cell receptor beta chains follows, all from one sample in a study of blood T cell repertoires in COVID-19. Sequenced by immunoSEQ multiplex PCR; TCRdb stores in-frame clones only, minus some. The profile covers some 97,000 clones, with about 84% appearing a single time and about 13% taken by the ten largest. The sequenced sample was peripheral blood. The receptors shown here come from a human donor in a cohort sampled during active COVID-19. CDR3s include the opening cysteine and the closing phenylalanine or tryptophan. The order of the fields is J gene, D gene, clone size, V gene, CDR3 DNA, CDR3 protein. D genes are given only for firm matches. Not all rows give a size; the values are once, few, many and, for expanded clones, a class.

>TRBJ1-1|.|.|TRBV3-1/TRBV3-2
TGTGCCAGCAGCCAAGATCGAGGGAACACTGAAGCTTTCTTT
CASSQDRGNTEAFF
>TRBJ2-5|.|.|TRBV7-6
TGTGCCAGCAGCTTAGGTTGGCGGGCTCAAGAGACCCAGTACTTC
CASSLGWRAQETQYF
>TRBJ2-7|TRBD2|once|TRBV3-1/TRBV3-2
TGTGCCAGCAGCTCTAGCGGGTCGTCCTACGAGCAGTACTTC
CASSSSGSSYEQYF
>TRBJ2-2|TRBD1|.|TRBV18
TGTGCCAGCTCACTAGGACAGGGCGGCACCGGGGAGCTGTTTTTT
CASSLGQGGTGELFF
>TRBJ2-7|.|.|TRBV5-5
TGTGCCAGCAGCTTGGAGCAGGCCCGGCAGTACTTC
CASSLEQARQYF
>TRBJ1-2|.|.|TRBV18
TGTGCCAGCAGCCGGGGAACAGATCTAGATGGCGGAGGCTACACCTTC
CASSRGTDLDGGGYTF
>TRBJ1-4|.|.|TRBV19
TGTGCCAGTAGTACTGACACAGGGATACTGTTTTTT
CASSTDTGILFF
>TRBJ1-4|.|.|TRBV11-3
TGTGCCAGCAGCAAAGGGGGGGACCGACTATCTAATGAAAAACTGTTTTTT
CASSKGGDRLSNEKLFF
>TRBJ2-1|.|.|TRBV15
TGTGCCACCAGCAAGAGAATGGGGGCAGGGGTCGTAGGCGAGCAGTTCTTC
CATSKRMGAGVVGEQFF
>TRBJ2-5|.|few|TRBV5-1
TGCGCCAGCAGCTCTACCCACGTGATCGAGACCCAGTACTTC
CASSSTHVIETQYF
>TRBJ2-1|.|.|TRBV10-3
TGTGCCATCAGTGAGGGGGGGGGCGGGACCGGACGGGGTGACAATGAGCAGTTCTTC
CAISEGGGGTGRGDNEQFF
>TRBJ2-7|TRBD2|.|TRBV11-2
TGTGCCAGCAGCTTTGCGGGAGCGGACGAGCAGTACTTC
CASSFAGADEQYF
>TRBJ2-4|TRBD1|.|TRBV6-2/TRBV6-3
TGTGCCAGCAGCTCACAGGGGGCTGGGTCCAAAAACATTCAGTACTTC
CASSSQGAGSKNIQYF
>TRBJ1-4|.|.|TRBV6-5
TGTGCCAGCAGTTATGGGCAGGTTAATGAAAAACTGTTTTTT
CASSYGQVNEKLFF
>TRBJ1-5|.|.|TRBV10-3
TGTGCCATCAGTGAGGGCCCATATCAGCCCCAGCATTTT
CAISEGPYQPQHF
>TRBJ2-7|TRBD2|once|TRBV6-5
TGTGCCAGCGGGAGGGTGGGTATGGGCGAGCAGTACTTC
CASGRVGMGEQYF
>TRBJ1-1|.|.|TRBV5-5
TGTGCCAGCAGCTTGGAGTGGAGTCTGAACACTGAAGCTTTCTTT
CASSLEWSLNTEAFF
>TRBJ2-3|.|.|TRBV5-1
TGCGCCAGCAGCTTGCGGGGTCGCACAGATACGCAGTATTTT
CASSLRGRTDTQYF
>TRBJ1-6|TRBD1|.|TRBV28
TGTGCCAGCAGTTTATCAGGACAGGGAGCATGGGGTTCACCCCTCCACTTT
CASSLSGQGAWGSPLHF
>TRBJ2-7|TRBD1|few|TRBV7-9
TGTGCCAGCGTACTACAGGGGATCTCCTACGAGCAGTACTTC
CASVLQGISYEQYF
>TRBJ1-1|TRBD1|.|TRBV6-5
TGTGCCAGCAACTCCGGGACAGGGGGCCGAAGTGAAGCTTTCTTT
CASNSGTGGRSEAFF
>TRBJ2-5|.|.|TRBV21-1
TGTGCCAGCAGCAAGACAGGGGGCAGGAAGACCCAGTACTTC
CASSKTGGRKTQYF
>TRBJ2-1|TRBD2|.|TRBV7-2
TGTGCCAGCAGCTCTCAGACTAGCGGGAGATTCAATGAGCAGTTCTTC
CASSSQTSGRFNEQFF
>TRBJ1-5|TRBD1|.|TRBV6-5
TGTGCCAGCAGTTACTCAAGAGGGGGCGGCCAGCCCCAGCATTTT
CASSYSRGGGQPQHF
>TRBJ2-5|.|.|TRBV5-1
TGCGCCAGCAGCTTTAAAGAGACCCAGTACTTC
CASSFKETQYF
>TRBJ1-1|TRBD1|.|TRBV19
TGTGCCAGTAGTTCACCGGGACAGAACCCCACTGAAGCTTTCTTT
CASSSPGQNPTEAFF
>TRBJ1-1|.|.|TRBV6-6
TGTGCCAGCAGTTACTCTGAGTCGAACACTGAAGCTTTCTTT
CASSYSESNTEAFF
>TRBJ1-2|.|.|TRBV7-2
TGTGCCAGCAGCGATTATGGAACAGGGCCTAGGGGCGGCTACACCTTC
CASSDYGTGPRGGYTF
>TRBJ2-5|.|.|TRBV2
TGTGCCAGCAGTGGGGGCCGCCAAGAGACCCAGTACTTC
CASSGGRQETQYF
>TRBJ1-2|TRBD1|.|TRBV29-1
TGCAGCGCCTTTGTAGGGACAGGGGTTGGAGACACCTTC
CSAFVGTGVGDTF
>TRBJ1-1|.|.|TRBV28
TGTGCCAGCAGTTCCCGGACACTTGAAGCTTTCTTT
CASSSRTLEAFF
>TRBJ1-1|.|few|TRBV9
TGTGCCAGCAGCGTCCTGGCGGGGAACACTGAAGCTTTCTTT
CASSVLAGNTEAFF
>TRBJ2-5|.|once|TRBV5-6
TGTGCCAGCAGCACGCCGGCAGGGGCGGCCCAGTACTTC
CASSTPAGAAQYF
>TRBJ2-3|.|.|TRBV6-4
TGTGCCAGCAGGGGGGGACAGAGAGGCACAGATACGCAGTATTTT
CASRGGQRGTDTQYF
>TRBJ1-1|TRBD1|.|TRBV28
TGTGCCAGCGGGGAAAGGGGGCCCTTCACTGAAGCTTTCTTT
CASGERGPFTEAFF
>TRBJ1-1|TRBD1|few|TRBV5-4
TGTGCCAGCAGCTTGTCTGCAGGGGGGACTGAAGCTTTCTTT
CASSLSAGGTEAFF
>TRBJ1-4|.|.|TRBV18
TGTGCCAGCTCACTACTTTCCGAAAAACTGTTTTTT
CASSLLSEKLFF
>TRBJ2-3|TRBD2|.|TRBV3-1/TRBV3-2
TGTGCCAGCAGCCATGGACTAGCAAGGCCTGGCACAGATACGCAGTATTTT
CASSHGLARPGTDTQYF
>TRBJ2-6|.|.|TRBV15
TGTGCCACCAGCAGAGATCTCTCTGGGGCCAACGTCCTGACTTTC
CATSRDLSGANVLTF
>TRBJ2-7|TRBD2|.|TRBV6-6
TGTGCCAGCAGTCCGGGACTAGCGGGGATTCGAGTTTACGAGCAGTACTTC
CASSPGLAGIRVYEQYF
>TRBJ2-3|TRBD1|.|TRBV7-2
TGTGCCAGCAGCTTAGGGGGGACAGGCACAGATACGCAGTATTTT
CASSLGGTGTDTQYF
>TRBJ1-5|.|.|TRBV30
TGTGCCTGGACCGCGACAGGAGGACATCAGCCCCAGCATTTT
CAWTATGGHQPQHF
>TRBJ2-6|.|.|TRBV27
TGTGCCAGCAGTTTATCGGCGGTGGCTGGGGCCAACGTCCTGACTTTC
CASSLSAVAGANVLTF